These 12 T cell receptor beta chains came from one sample sequenced in a study of blood T cell repertoires in COVID-19. Sequencing was performed with immunoSEQ multiplex PCR; in TCRdb, only in-frame clones are kept and a portion is missing. In the table there are about 240,000 clones, roughly 80% of which are singletons. The sample comprised peripheral blood. These receptors were collected from a woman of 80 years or more with acute or convalescent COVID-19.

The rearrangement links TRBV3-1 (or the pseudogene TRBV3-2) to TRBJ2-7; TRBD2 might be the D (6 bases). This CDR3 is built from 14 residues. V dropped 1 base and J dropped 0 bases, with 7 bases sitting between them. CDR1 is LGHDT, CDR2 YNNKEL, per germline (reference sequence). The CDR3 DNA sequence: TGTGCCAGCAGCCAAGGGGGACTCTCCTACGAGCAGTACTTC. It translates to CASSQGGLSYEQYF.

The chain combines TRBV18 with TRBJ1-1; 9 nucleotides line up with TRBD1. This CDR3 spans 16 amino acids. The V segment lost 4 bases and the J segment 4 bases; nucleotides outside the gene matches: 10. The V gene's germline CDR1 is KGHSH and CDR2 LQKENI. CDR3 coding DNA: TGTGCCAGCTCACTTAACCACGACAGGGGGTCCACTGAAGCTTTCTTT. Residues: CASSLNHDRGSTEAFF. The whole variable domain, remainder taken from reference TRBV18 and TRBJ1-1, is NAGVMQNPRHLVRRRGQEARLRCSPMKGHSHVYWYRQLPEEGLKFMVYLQKENIIDESGMPKERFSAEFPKEGPSILRIQQVVRGDSAAYFCASSLNHDRGSTEAFFGQGTRLTVV.

The chain is built from TRBV23-1 and TRBJ1-5; D is possibly TRBD1 (6 bases). TRBV23-1 is given ORF status, its function remaining uncertain. The CDR3 is 19 residues long. V was shortened by 2 bases and J by 0 bases, with 20 bases between the two germline ends. The CDR3 coding sequence is TGCGCCAGCAGTCAACTTCTGGGGGGGCAGTCATATAGCAATCAGCCCCAGCATTTT. Protein sequence: CASSQLLGGQSYSNQPQHF.

The CDR3 DNA reads as TGTGCCAGTAGCCTGGCCGGGACAGGGCATGGCTACACCTTC. This translates into CASSLAGTGHGYTF. This rearrangement joins TRBV19 to TRBJ1-2, with TRBD1 matching over 9 bases. This CDR3 has 14 residues. V dropped 6 bases and J dropped 6; count of bases not matched to a gene: 8. Looked up from germline, CDR1 is LNHDA and CDR2 is SQIVND (reference sequence).

The chain combines TRBV5-4 with TRBJ1-4, with a tentative D call TRBD1 (5 bases). Germline assignment: CDR1 SGHNT and CDR2 YYREEE (reference sequence). Deletions cut 4 bases from V and 0 bases from J, with 10 bases between. The CDR3 is 15 residues long. The CDR3 loop is CASSPGGATNEKLFF. The CDR3 DNA reads TGTGCCAGCAGCCCGGGGGGTGCAACTAATGAAAAACTGTTTTTT.

The genes are TRBV18 and TRBJ1-4; possible D gene TRBD1, 6 bases. V shed 3 bases and J shed 10 bases, with 15 bases lying between them. In germline, CDR1 is KGHSH, CDR2 LQKENI. The CDR3 spans 14 residues. CDR3 nucleotide sequence: TGTGCCAGCTCACCGACAGGCGTAACGGTAAAACTGTTTTTT. It is translated as CASSPTGVTVKLFF. Filled out from reference TRBV18 and TRBJ1-4, the complete variable domain reads NAGVMQNPRHLVRRRGQEARLRCSPMKGHSHVYWYRQLPEEGLKFMVYLQKENIIDESGMPKERFSAEFPKEGPSILRIQQVVRGDSAAYFCASSPTGVTVKLFFGSGTQLSVL.

The chain has TRBV28 and TRBJ1-5, with 12 nucleotides matching TRBD1. CDR3 size: 16 residues. Losses at the gene ends were 6 bases for V and 6 bases for J; bases not matched to a gene: 9. CDR1 MDHEN and CDR2 SYDVKM come from the germline V gene. Here the CDR3 DNA reads TGTGCCAGCAGCCCCGGGACAGGGGGCTTGGGTCAGCCCCAGCATTTT. It yields the protein CASSPGTGGLGQPQHF.

The V call is TRBV3-1 (or the pseudogene TRBV3-2), the J call TRBJ1-3; the match to TRBD1 covers 7 bases. This CDR3 is built from 14 residues. The junction had 3 bases not matched to a gene; V was cut back by 7 bases and J by 0 bases. Germline V gene sequence: CDR1 LGHDT, CDR2 YNNKEL (reference sequence). CDR3 amino acids: CASTRDSSGNTIYF. CDR3 coding DNA: TGTGCCAGCACCCGGGACAGCTCTGGAAACACCATATATTTT.

V is TRBV5-4 and J is TRBJ1-2; possible D gene TRBD1, 6 bases. This CDR3 contains 15 residues. CDR1 SGHNT and CDR2 YYREEE come from the germline V gene (reference sequence). V dropped 3 bases and J dropped 8 bases, with 20 bases sitting between them. CDR3 nucleotide sequence: TGTGCCAGCAGCTCCCCAGATGGCGGGAGGGGGGGCTACACCTTC. This gives the protein CASSSPDGGRGGYTF.

The chain joins TRBV12-3 or TRBV12-4 to TRBJ2-3; a weak D match, TRBD2 (5 bases). The CDR3 runs to 13 residues. V was pared by 10 bases and J by 2 bases, with 13 bases between. The CDR3 spells CATNSGNTDTQYF. CDR3 bases: TGTGCCACCAACTCCGGGAACACAGATACGCAGTATTTT.

Only a few counts were recorded for this clone. V usage is TRBV19 and J usage is TRBJ1-5; the match to TRBD1 covers 7 bases. The ends lost 8 bases at V and 0 bases at J; junction bases unmatched: 7. Per germline, CDR1 LNHDA and CDR2 SQIVND (reference sequence). The CDR3 loop spans 15 amino acids. CDR3 region: CASLAYRGSNQPQHF. CDR3 nucleotides: TGTGCCAGTCTTGCGTACAGGGGTAGCAATCAGCCCCAGCATTTT. Supplemented by reference TRBV19 and TRBJ1-5, the full variable domain reads DGGITQSPKYLFRKEGQNVTLSCEQNLNHDAMYWYRQDPGQGLRLIYYSQIVNDFQKGDIAEGYSVSREKKESFPLTVTSAQKNPTAFYLCASLAYRGSNQPQHFGDGTRLSIL.

The V call is TRBV10-3, the J call TRBJ2-1; 13 positions match TRBD2. V lost 0 bases, J lost 7 bases, and 3 bases stayed unmatched. This CDR3 comprises 16 residues. Germline values: CDR1 ENHRY, CDR2 SYGVKD. The CDR3 DNA reads TGTGCCATCAGTGAGTCGACTAGCGGGGGGTGGAATGAGCAGTTCTTC. This codes for CAISESTSGGWNEQFF.